These 27 T cell receptor beta chains share one sample of origin, sequenced in a study of T cell responses to AZD1222 COVID-19 vaccine. The method was immunoSEQ multiplex PCR; TCRdb's version includes in-frame clones alone and lacks a portion of them. Here the sample spans roughly 50,000 clones, about three quarters being singletons. This specimen consisted of peripheral blood, obtained on day 0 of AZD1222 vaccination. Receptor source: an adult in good health.

The CDR3 DNA sequence: TGTGCCAAAAAAAGGGGTCACGACGAGCAGTACGTC. It codes for CAKKRGHDEQYV. The chain is built from TRBV19 and TRBJ2-7, with D perhaps TRBD1 (5 bases). CDR3 length: 12 amino acids. Per germline, CDR1 LNHDA and CDR2 SQIVND (reference sequence). With 10 bases removed from V and 5 bases from J, the gap between germline ends came to 15 bases.

This rearrangement joins TRBV6-1 to TRBJ1-1; 10 bases map to TRBD1. From germline, CDR1 is MNHNS and CDR2 SASEGT. Trimming took 0 bases from V and 1 from J; bases not matched to a gene: 2. The CDR3 has 16 residues. The CDR3 bases are TGTGCCAGCAGTGAAGCCGGGACAGGGGCGAACACTGAAGCTTTCTTT. It codes for CASSEAGTGANTEAFF.

The rearrangement links TRBV5-1 to TRBJ1-2; no firm D call. V was clipped by 0 bases and J by 4 bases, with 10 bases between them. This CDR3 is built from 14 residues. The germline CDR1 and CDR2 sequences are SGHRS and YFSETQ. CDR3 bases: TGCGCCAGCAGCTTGGAGGGTCCTCTCTATGGCTACACCTTC. It translates to CASSLEGPLYGYTF. The whole variable domain, remainder taken from reference TRBV5-1 and TRBJ1-2, is KAGVTQTPRYLIKTRGQQVTLSCSPISGHRSVSWYQQTPGQGLQFLFEYFSETQRNKGNFPGRFSGRQFSNSRSEMNVSTLELGDSALYLCASSLEGPLYGYTFGSGTRLTVV.

J is TRBJ2-1 and V is TRBV5-1; 7 bases line up with TRBD1. The junction had 4 bases not matched to a gene; V was cut back by 0 bases and J by 4 bases. The CDR3 runs to 15 residues. Germline CDR1 SGHRS, CDR2 YFSETQ. The CDR3 nucleotides are TGCGCCAGCAGCTTGGGGGGGACAGATTACAATGAGCAGTTCTTC. Protein: CASSLGGTDYNEQFF.

This clone was seen once. V usage is TRBV3-1 (or the pseudogene TRBV3-2) and J usage is TRBJ1-2; 8 bases are a match to TRBD1. The germline V gene encodes CDR1 LGHDT and CDR2 YNNKEL (reference sequence). The CDR3 is 16 residues long. V was pared by 4 bases and J by 4 bases, with 11 bases of the junction left unmatched. The CDR3 DNA sequence: TGTGCCAGCAGCCGACAGGGGAACATCGGTCTCTATGGCTACACCTTC. It specifies CASSRQGNIGLYGYTF.

The chain has TRBV7-8 and TRBJ1-2; 7 bases align to TRBD1. V trimming: 3 bases; J trimming: 3 bases; junction bases outside the gene matches: 4. Germline CDR1 reads SGHVS; CDR2 reads FQNEAQ. There are 14 residues in the CDR3. This CDR3 is CASSFETGDYGYTF. The CDR3 DNA sequence: TGTGCCAGCAGCTTCGAAACAGGGGACTATGGCTACACCTTC.

The table lists this clone with a count of one. CDR3 amino acids: CASSPPTGAHTEAFF. Written as DNA, the CDR3 is TGTGCCAGCTCACCACCGACAGGGGCTCACACTGAAGCTTTCTTT. The rearrangement uses TRBV18 and TRBJ1-1, with 8 bases aligning to TRBD1. CDR3 length: 15 amino acids. V trimming: 0 bases; J trimming: 3 bases; junction bases outside the gene matches: 3. The germline V gene encodes CDR1 KGHSH and CDR2 LQKENI.

The gene calls are TRBV10-2 and TRBJ1-2; D ambiguous. Germline CDR1 and CDR2: WSHSY and SAAADI. CDR3 length equals 14 residues. The V end was cut by 7 bases, the J end by 8 bases, with 20 bases between. Here the CDR3 reads CASTGVGKTFGYTF. Written as DNA, the CDR3 is TGCGCCAGCACCGGAGTTGGGAAGACTTTCGGCTACACCTTC.

Many counts were recorded for this clone. The rearrangement links TRBV28 to TRBJ1-1, with 8 bases identical to TRBD1. CDR1 is MDHEN, CDR2 SYDVKM, per germline. This CDR3 has 12 amino acids. J lost 10 bases, V lost 3 bases, and 4 bases had no gene match. This CDR3 is CASSFPGGRAFF. CDR3 coding DNA: TGTGCCAGCAGTTTTCCAGGGGGCCGAGCTTTCTTT.

This clone was observed a handful of times. This sequence joins TRBV5-5 and TRBJ2-7; either TRBD1 or TRBD2 may supply D (5 bases each). This CDR3 contains 13 residues. From germline, CDR1 is SGHKS and CDR2 YYEKEE (reference sequence). Trimming shortened V by 4 bases and J by 6 bases, and 14 bases separated the two germline ends. DNA for the CDR3: TGTGCCAGCAGCCCGGGGCCGAGAAGCGAGCAGTACGTC. Residues: CASSPGPRSEQYV.

This chain links TRBV27 with TRBJ1-4; TRBD1 might be the D (6 bases). The CDR3 has 14 residues. V shed 5 bases and J shed 7 bases, with 14 bases lying between them. Germline V gene sequence: CDR1 MNHEY, CDR2 SMNVEV (reference sequence). The DNA of the CDR3 is TGTGCCAGCAGTACGGGGGGGGCGGTTGAAAAACTGTTTTTT. Protein: CASSTGGAVEKLFF.

The chain links TRBV7-2 to TRBJ1-1; D is ambiguous. The germline gives CDR1 SGHTA, CDR2 FQGNSA. Trimming took off 6 bases at V and 0 bases at J, with 11 bases between the two ends. The CDR3 totals 14 residues. CDR3: CASSFAFMNTEAFF. The CDR3 nucleotides read TGTGCCAGCAGTTTCGCATTCATGAACACTGAAGCTTTCTTT.

This sequence joins TRBV6-6 and TRBJ2-1, with D possibly being TRBD1 or TRBD2 (5 bases each). Germline V gene sequence: CDR1 MNHNY, CDR2 SVGAGI (reference sequence). The CDR3 runs to 17 residues. V gave up 5 bases and J gave up 7 bases, with 24 bases separating them. The chain's CDR3 is CASSPFDGNVKGNEQFF. The CDR3 DNA reads TGTGCCAGCAGTCCCTTTGACGGGAATGTAAAGGGGAATGAGCAGTTCTTC.

This chain connects TRBV28 to TRBJ2-7, with D possibly TRBD2 on 5 matching bases. Germline CDR1 reads MDHEN; CDR2 reads SYDVKM. V dropped 8 bases and J dropped 4 bases, with 9 bases sitting between them. The CDR3 is 11 residues long. CDR3 in DNA: TGTGCCAGCGCGCGGGTGTACGAGCAGTACTTC. It specifies CASARVYEQYF. Full variable domain (remainder filled in from reference TRBV28 and TRBJ2-7): DVKVTQSSRYLVKRTGEKVFLECVQDMDHENMFWYRQDPGLGLRLIYFSYDVKMKEKGDIPEGYSVSREKKERFSLILESASTNQTSMYLCASARVYEQYFGPGTRLTVT.

This rearrangement joins TRBV6-5 to TRBJ2-3; TRBD2 matches at 8 bases. This CDR3 has 14 residues. Per germline, CDR1 MNHEY and CDR2 SVGAGI. Unmatched junction bases numbered 6, after V lost 5 bases and J lost 5 bases. The DNA of the CDR3 is TGTGCCAGCAGTACCGTTCTAGCGGGAGATACGCAGTATTTT. Its protein product is CASSTVLAGDTQYF.

The chain joins TRBV2 to TRBJ1-2; possibly TRBD1 for D (5 bases). The CDR3 runs to 15 residues. Germline CDR1 and CDR2: SNHLY and FYNNEI. Trimming shortened V by 4 bases and J by 6 bases, and 18 bases separated the two germline ends. The CDR3 DNA follows: TGTGCCAGCAGTGGGGGCCAGGGTAATTGGGATGGCTACACCTTC. This sequence encodes CASSGGQGNWDGYTF.

This sequence joins TRBV6-2 or TRBV6-3 and TRBJ1-2; possibly TRBD1 for D (5 bases). In germline, CDR1 is MNHEY, CDR2 SVGEGT. Trimming stripped 5 bases from V and 2 bases from J, with 9 bases between. The CDR3 covers 13 residues. Here the CDR3 DNA reads TGTGCCAGCAGTCTAACAGGAAACTATGGCTACACCTTC. Translated: CASSLTGNYGYTF.

This rearrangement joins TRBV6-5 to TRBJ2-5; 12 nucleotides align to TRBD2. This CDR3 comprises 15 residues. Per germline, CDR1 MNHEY and CDR2 SVGAGI. The J segment lost 1 base and the V segment lost 10 bases, leaving 7 bases of the junction unmatched. CDR3 nucleotides: TGTGCCACCAGGACTAGCGGGACGACCCAAGAGACCCAGTACTTC. This encodes CATRTSGTTQETQYF.

This chain uses TRBV19 with TRBJ1-1, with a possible D match to TRBD1 (6 bases). CDR3 length: 13 amino acids. V lost 5 bases and J lost 4, with 11 bases in between. CDR1 is LNHDA and CDR2 is SQIVND in the germline V gene (reference sequence). The CDR3 DNA sequence: TGTGCCAGTAGTGGGTTAGGGGGCACTGAAGCTTTCTTT. This encodes CASSGLGGTEAFF.

This clone has only a few counts. The V and J genes are TRBV2 and TRBJ1-5, with TRBD1 matching 8 bases. The CDR3 consists of 16 residues. V gave up 4 bases and J gave up 6 bases; unmatched junction bases: 11. Germline loops: CDR1 SNHLY, CDR2 FYNNEI. CDR3 sequence: CASSGGQEVGVQPQHF. CDR3 coding DNA: TGTGCCAGCAGTGGGGGACAGGAGGTAGGAGTTCAGCCCCAGCATTTT. The entire variable domain, with the rest obtained from reference TRBV2 and TRBJ1-5, is as follows: EPEVTQTPSHQVTQMGQEVILRCVPISNHLYFYWYRQILGQKVEFLVSFYNNEISEKSEIFDDQFSVERPDGSNFTLKIRSTKLEDSAMYFCASSGGQEVGVQPQHFGDGTRLSIL.

The chain employs TRBV28 and TRBJ1-2; D not certain. V was shortened by 5 bases and J by 5 bases, with 12 bases between the two germline ends. This CDR3 contains 13 residues. From germline, CDR1 is MDHEN and CDR2 SYDVKM. This CDR3 is CASSLDPTYGYTF. Written as DNA, the CDR3 is TGTGCCAGCAGTCTAGACCCGACATATGGCTACACCTTC.

The chain is built from TRBV6-5 and TRBJ2-7, with D tentatively TRBD2 (6 bases). CDR1 and CDR2 from the germline V gene are MNHEY and SVGAGI. V gave up 5 bases and J gave up 2 bases, with 13 bases separating them. This CDR3 comprises 14 residues. The CDR3 sequence is CASSLGTAAYEQYF. In DNA form, the CDR3 reads TGTGCCAGCAGTCTCGGGACTGCCGCCTACGAGCAGTACTTC.

This clone occurred once. V gene TRBV7-8 combines with J gene TRBJ2-7; D remains ambiguous. Trimming pared 5 bases from V and 3 bases from J, leaving 5 bases between. Germline V CDR1 and CDR2: SGHVS, FQNEAQ. This CDR3 has 11 amino acids. CDR3 sequence (DNA): TGTGCCAGCAGCCTGGACTACGAGCAGTACTTC. Its protein is CASSLDYEQYF.

The sample holds one count of this clone. V is TRBV6-5 and J is TRBJ1-2; TRBD1 aligns across 7 bases. V lost 6 bases, J lost 5 bases, and 6 bases stayed unmatched. Germline V CDR1 and CDR2: MNHEY, SVGAGI. There are 13 residues in the CDR3. The chain's CDR3 is CASRTGIRYGYTF. The DNA of the CDR3 is TGTGCCAGCAGGACAGGGATTAGGTATGGCTACACCTTC.

The genes are TRBV15 and TRBJ2-5, with TRBD2 identical over 7 bases. V was clipped by 2 bases and J by 4 bases; unmatched bases: 7. From germline, CDR1 is LNHNV and CDR2 YYDKDF (reference sequence). The CDR3 spans 15 residues. In DNA, the CDR3 is TGTGCCACCAGCAGACCAGGGACTACAGGAGAGACCCAGTACTTC. It codes for CATSRPGTTGETQYF.

The J gene is TRBJ1-1, the V gene TRBV10-3, with TRBD1 matching over 7 bases. This CDR3 has 12 amino acids. Germline V CDR1 and CDR2: ENHRY, SYGVKD. Germline trimming cut 10 bases from V and 4 bases from J; bases unmatched to any gene: 6. DNA for the CDR3: TGTGCCACGGCCTCAGGGGGCACTGAAGCTTTCTTT. It codes for CATASGGTEAFF.

This chain joins TRBV29-1 and TRBJ1-1; a possible D gene is TRBD1 (6 bases). This CDR3 has 14 amino acids. V was cut by 5 bases and J by 4 bases, with 17 bases left in between. The germline gives CDR1 SQVTM, CDR2 ANQGSEA. The CDR3 nucleotides are TGCAGCGTTCTAGGGGGGGGGCGAGGCACTGAAGCTTTCTTT. Amino acid sequence: CSVLGGGRGTEAFF.